This note documents a single T cell receptor beta chain sequence. The antigen is unknown. TCRdb called the RT-PCR reads again in MiXCR, with one record for every CDR3 protein. The repertoire includes hundreds of thousands of distinct CDR3 sequences, 7.5% to 8.5% of them detected once, and over 10% sits in the top ten. The entry originates in a study of response to subunit inactivated influenza vaccine. Whole-study findings and limits: Few new T cells, the authors suggested, are recruited by each seasonal influenza vaccination.

Germline CDR1 is MDHEN and CDR2 is SYDVKM. This CDR3 has 14 amino acids. The trim removed 7 bases at V and 6 bases at J, leaving 8 bases unmatched. This receptor was identified in a man in his fifties or sixties who received an inactivated influenza vaccine. The J gene is TRBJ1-4, the V gene TRBV28, with 7 bases that match TRBD1. Sequencing used PBMCs from blood, obtained approximately 25 months after vaccination. The CDR3 DNA follows: TGTGCCAGCACCTCCCGAGGGGGCTATGAAAAACTGTTTTTT. Translated, it gives CASTSRGGYEKLFF.